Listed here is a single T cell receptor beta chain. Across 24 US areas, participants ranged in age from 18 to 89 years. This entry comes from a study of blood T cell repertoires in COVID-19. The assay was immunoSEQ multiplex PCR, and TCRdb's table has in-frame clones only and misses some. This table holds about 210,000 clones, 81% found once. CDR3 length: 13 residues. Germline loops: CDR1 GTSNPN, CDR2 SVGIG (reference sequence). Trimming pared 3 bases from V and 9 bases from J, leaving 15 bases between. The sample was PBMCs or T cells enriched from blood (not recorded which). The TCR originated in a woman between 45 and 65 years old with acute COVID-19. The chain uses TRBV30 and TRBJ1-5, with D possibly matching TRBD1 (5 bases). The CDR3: CAWSPGDPGPQHF. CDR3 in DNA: TGTGCCTGGAGCCCGGGGGACCCAGGGCCCCAGCATTTT.